Below, one T cell receptor beta chain is given with its context. Its specificity is unknown. Deletions cut 3 bases from V and 3 bases from J, with 9 bases between. This CDR3 is 13 amino acids long. Germline V gene data show CDR1 as MNHNS and CDR2 as SASEGT. TCRdb's copy holds only in-frame clones and misses some; the assay was immunoSEQ multiplex PCR. Of over 100,000 clones listed, around 95% are singletons. This specimen belongs to a study of graft-versus-host responses after intestinal transplantation. As for the study in general: Every recipient had anti-thymocyte globulin induction and approximately three years of tacrolimus plus steroids. Findings and caveats of the study: Recipient marrow showed GvH clones, some seen first in ileum or blood. There was an association between peak levels of circulating GvH clones and early post-transplant HvG declines. High graft-versus-host to host-versus-graft clonal ratios were seen in allografts of patients with graft-donor T cell macrochimerism.

V is TRBV6-1 and J is TRBJ2-7; no clear D gene. This receptor was identified in a human donor who received an intestinal transplant. The input for sequencing was unstimulated CD8+ T cells sorted from spleen or lymph node cells, taken before intestinal transplant. The CDR3 DNA reads as TGTGCCAGCAGTGATGGGCAGTTCTACGAGCAGTACTTC. Amino acids: CASSDGQFYEQYF.